The 15 T cell receptor beta chains below come from one sample, sequenced in a study of CD8 T cells in Susac syndrome (dated by TCRdb to between 2018 and 2021). To prepare the library, the immunoSEQ multiplex PCR assay was applied. RNA was extracted with the RNeasy kit and roughly 0.45 to 1 ug was reverse transcribed using random hexamers. TCRdb redid the processing of the public reads, applying fastp at Q25 and MiXCR, and retained in-frame beta chains. When rows share a CDR3 protein, they turn into one entry using the most common DNA and genes. This sample gives roughly 150,000 distinct CDR3 sequences in total; about 95% of them show up just once. The top ten hold 0.15% of the sample. Sequences were obtained from CD8+ T cells from PBMCs. The receptor source for this set is a human donor with multiple sclerosis.

CDR3: CSVDSGGELSGANVLTF. CDR3 nucleotides: TGCAGCGTTGATTCAGGGGGTGAACTCTCTGGGGCCAACGTCCTGACTTTC. V is TRBV29-1 and J is TRBJ2-6; 7 positions match TRBD1. CDR1 and CDR2 (germline): SQVTM, ANQGSEA. V lost 3 bases to trimming and J lost 0 bases; unmatched junction nucleotides: 8. The CDR3 covers 17 residues.

The rearrangement uses TRBV7-6 and TRBJ1-6; TRBD1 matches 7 bases. Germline loops: CDR1 SGHVS, CDR2 FNYEAQ. There are 16 residues in the CDR3. With 5 bases clipped from V and 9 bases from J, the junction kept 13 bases outside the gene matches. As DNA, the CDR3 is TGTGCCAGCAGCGCCCGCGGGCAGGGGGTTAGTTCACCCCTCCACTTT. Its protein product is CASSARGQGVSSPLHF. Filled out from reference TRBV7-6 and TRBJ1-6, the complete variable domain reads GAGVSQSPRYKVTKRGQDVALRCDPISGHVSLYWYRQALGQGPEFLTYFNYEAQQDKSGLPNDRFSAERPEGSISTLTIQRTEQRDSAMYRCASSARGQGVSSPLHFGNGTRLTVT.

The J gene is TRBJ1-2, the V gene TRBV12-3 or TRBV12-4; D is possibly TRBD1 (6 bases). V shed 6 bases and J shed 3 bases, with 11 bases lying between them. CDR3 size: 13 residues. CDR3 coding DNA: TGTGCCAGCAGCACCCAGGGGCACTATGGCTACACCTTC. Translating it yields CASSTQGHYGYTF.

The rearrangement links TRBV9 to TRBJ2-1; possibly TRBD2 for D (5 bases). V lost 4 bases and J lost 8, with 13 bases in between. The CDR3 is made up of 13 amino acids. Germline lookup yields CDR1 SGDLS and CDR2 YYNGEE. The CDR3 DNA is TGTGCCAGCAGCACCTCCGGGAACCATGAGCAGTTCTTC. Amino acid sequence: CASSTSGNHEQFF.

This sequence joins TRBV29-1 and TRBJ1-2; D unresolved. The V and J ends lost 4 bases and 8 bases respectively, with 8 bases between them. Germline CDR1 reads SQVTM; CDR2 reads ANQGSEA. The CDR3 extends over 10 amino acids. The CDR3 coding sequence is TGCAGCGTTGGGGGAGAGGGCTACACCTTC. It encodes CSVGGEGYTF.

The chain combines TRBV15 with TRBJ1-2; 12 bases fit TRBD1. The CDR3 totals 15 residues. The ends lost 8 bases at V and 5 bases at J; junction bases unmatched: 9. Looked up from germline, CDR1 is LNHNV and CDR2 is YYDKDF (reference sequence). CDR3 nucleotides: TGTGCCACCGGAGGGGGACAGGGGGCGCGTTATGGCTACACCTTC. Its translation: CATGGGQGARYGYTF.

The chain couples TRBV20-1 to TRBJ1-2, with D hard to call. Germline V gene data show CDR1 as DFQATT and CDR2 as SNEGSKA (reference sequence). This CDR3 contains 9 residues. V lost 6 bases to trimming and J lost 8 bases, with 7 bases between them. DNA for the CDR3: TGCAGTGCATCCTCCGGCTACACCTTC. It translates to CSASSGYTF.

This chain connects TRBV30 to TRBJ1-1, with D unclear. Trimming pared 0 bases from V and 0 bases from J, leaving 8 bases between. The V gene's germline CDR1 is GTSNPN and CDR2 SVGIG (reference sequence). CDR3 length equals 14 residues. Here the CDR3 reads CAWSVKGMNTEAFF. Here the CDR3 DNA reads TGTGCCTGGAGTGTAAAGGGAATGAACACTGAAGCTTTCTTT.

The V gene is TRBV9, the J gene TRBJ1-1; 7 bases are a match to TRBD1. The CDR3 contains 15 residues. The V gene end was trimmed by 2 bases and the J gene end by 7 bases; junction bases not matched to a gene: 11. CDR1 and CDR2 (germline): SGDLS, YYNGEE. Here the CDR3 DNA reads TGTGCCAGCAGCGTTTTTCCGGGACAGAACTATGAAGCTTTCTTT. The encoded protein is CASSVFPGQNYEAFF.

The chain carries TRBV2 and TRBJ2-7, with 8 bases aligning to TRBD2. V gave up 6 bases and J gave up 6 bases; unmatched junction bases: 16. Germline loops: CDR1 SNHLY, CDR2 FYNNEI. The CDR3 contains 16 residues. This CDR3 is CASSRTVIGGAFEQYF. CDR3 DNA: TGTGCCAGCAGCCGAACGGTTATCGGGGGGGCCTTCGAGCAGTACTTC.

V usage is TRBV6-4 and J usage is TRBJ2-1; a possible D gene is TRBD1 (6 bases). Deletions cut 6 bases from V and 4 bases from J, with 16 bases between. Germline V lookup: CDR1 MRHNA, CDR2 SNTAGT. This CDR3 contains 15 residues. In nucleotides, the CDR3 is TGTGCCAGCAGACTCCGGGACACCGGTTACAATGAGCAGTTCTTC. Translating it yields CASRLRDTGYNEQFF.

The V and J genes are TRBV1 and TRBJ2-7; the D call of TRBD1 is as the table states it, not checked on the DNA. TRBV1 is shown as a pseudogene. This CDR3 is built from 14 residues. The CDR3 spells CTSSTAGDPYEQYV. The CDR3 DNA sequence: TGCACCAGCAGCACCGCGGGGGACCCCTACGAGCAGTACGTC.

V is TRBV6-6 and J is TRBJ1-5, with D possibly TRBD1 on 6 matching bases. Germline lookup yields CDR1 MNHNY and CDR2 SVGAGI (reference sequence). The V end was cut by 5 bases, the J end by 7 bases, with 12 bases between. The CDR3 sequence is 13 residues long. The CDR3 bases are TGTGCCAGCAGTCCGGGGGCGGTCCAGCCCCAGCATTTT. It yields the protein CASSPGAVQPQHF.

The chain has TRBV20-1 and TRBJ2-1; tentatively, D is TRBD1 (6 bases). There are 15 residues in the CDR3. With 3 bases removed from V and 4 bases from J, the gap between germline ends came to 16 bases. CDR1 and CDR2 from the germline V gene are DFQATT and SNEGSKA (reference sequence). The CDR3, as DNA: TGCAGTGCTAGGGGGGCCCTTACAAGTTACAATGAGCAGTTCTTC. Translation: CSARGALTSYNEQFF.

This chain's CDR3 is CAWSVPPGMRETQYF. The CDR3 coding sequence is TGTGCCTGGAGTGTCCCCCCGGGGATGAGGGAGACCCAGTACTTC. V gene TRBV30 combines with J gene TRBJ2-5, with a tentative D call TRBD2 (5 bases). Trimming removed 0 bases at V and 5 bases at J, with 16 bases between. CDR3 size: 15 residues. The V gene's germline CDR1 is GTSNPN and CDR2 SVGIG (reference sequence).